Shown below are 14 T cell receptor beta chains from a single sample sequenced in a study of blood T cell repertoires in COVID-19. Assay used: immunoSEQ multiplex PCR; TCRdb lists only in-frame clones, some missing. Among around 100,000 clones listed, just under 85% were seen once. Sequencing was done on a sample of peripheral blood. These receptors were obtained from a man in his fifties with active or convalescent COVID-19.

This chain's CDR3 is CASSPITSGIEPNEQFF. In nucleotides, the CDR3 is TGTGCCAGCTCACCAATAACCAGCGGGATTGAGCCCAATGAGCAGTTCTTC. V is TRBV18 and J is TRBJ2-1, with TRBD2 identical over 7 bases. Unmatched junction bases numbered 13, after V lost 2 bases and J lost 6 bases. CDR1 KGHSH and CDR2 LQKENI come from the germline V gene. The CDR3 contains 17 residues.

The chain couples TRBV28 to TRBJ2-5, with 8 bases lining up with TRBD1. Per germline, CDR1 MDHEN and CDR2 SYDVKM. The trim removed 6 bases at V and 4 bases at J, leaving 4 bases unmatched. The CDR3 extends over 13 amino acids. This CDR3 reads CASRTTGVETQYF. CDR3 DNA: TGTGCCAGCAGAACGACAGGGGTAGAGACCCAGTACTTC.

The CDR3 bases are TGCGCCAGCAGTCAAGAGGCGGGCACCGGGGAGCTGTTTTTT. Protein: CASSQEAGTGELFF. The genes are TRBV23-1 and TRBJ2-2, with D perhaps matching TRBD2 (5 bases). TRBV23-1 is marked as an open reading frame, function uncertain. This CDR3 is built from 14 residues. Trimming removed 2 bases at V and 4 bases at J, with 8 bases between.

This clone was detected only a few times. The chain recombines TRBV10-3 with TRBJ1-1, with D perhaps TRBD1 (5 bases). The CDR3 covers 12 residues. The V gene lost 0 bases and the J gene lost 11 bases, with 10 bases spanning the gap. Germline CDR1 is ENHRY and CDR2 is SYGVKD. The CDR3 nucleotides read TGTGCCATCAGTGAGTCGATGGGGCACGCTTTCTTT. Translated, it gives CAISESMGHAFF.

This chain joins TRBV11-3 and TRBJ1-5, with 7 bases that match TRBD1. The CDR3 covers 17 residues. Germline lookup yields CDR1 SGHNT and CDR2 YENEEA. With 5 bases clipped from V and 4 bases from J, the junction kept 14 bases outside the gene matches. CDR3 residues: CASSPGPRGELNQPQHF. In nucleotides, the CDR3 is TGTGCCAGCAGCCCTGGGCCCAGGGGGGAATTGAATCAGCCCCAGCATTTT.

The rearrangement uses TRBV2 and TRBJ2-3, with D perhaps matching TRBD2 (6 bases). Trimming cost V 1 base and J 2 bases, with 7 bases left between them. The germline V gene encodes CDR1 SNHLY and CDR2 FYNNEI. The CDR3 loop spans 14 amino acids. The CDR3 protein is CASSEGGVTDTQYF. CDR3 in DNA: TGTGCCAGCAGTGAAGGCGGGGTCACAGATACGCAGTATTTT. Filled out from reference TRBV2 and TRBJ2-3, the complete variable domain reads EPEVTQTPSHQVTQMGQEVILRCVPISNHLYFYWYRQILGQKVEFLVSFYNNEISEKSEIFDDQFSVERPDGSNFTLKIRSTKLEDSAMYFCASSEGGVTDTQYFGPGTRLTVL.

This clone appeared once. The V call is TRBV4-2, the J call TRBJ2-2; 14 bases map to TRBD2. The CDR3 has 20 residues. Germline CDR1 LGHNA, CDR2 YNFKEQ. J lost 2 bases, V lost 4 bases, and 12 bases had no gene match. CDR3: CASSRYSGTSGSSNTGELFF. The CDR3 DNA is TGTGCCAGCAGCCGATATTCCGGGACTAGCGGGAGTAGTAACACCGGGGAGCTGTTTTTT.

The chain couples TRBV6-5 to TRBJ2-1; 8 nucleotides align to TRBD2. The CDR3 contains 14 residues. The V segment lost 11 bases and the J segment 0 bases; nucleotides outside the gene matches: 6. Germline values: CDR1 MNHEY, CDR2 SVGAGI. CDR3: CAAARGDSYNEQFF. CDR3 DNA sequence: TGTGCCGCCGCGCGGGGGGACTCCTACAATGAGCAGTTCTTC.

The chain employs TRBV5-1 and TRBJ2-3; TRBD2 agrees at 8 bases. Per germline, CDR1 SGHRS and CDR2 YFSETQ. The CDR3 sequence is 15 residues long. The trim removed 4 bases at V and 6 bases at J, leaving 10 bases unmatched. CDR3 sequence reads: CASSADGRAEDTQYF. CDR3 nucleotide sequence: TGCGCCAGCAGCGCGGACGGGAGGGCCGAGGATACGCAGTATTTT. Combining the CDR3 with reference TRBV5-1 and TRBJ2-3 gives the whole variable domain KAGVTQTPRYLIKTRGQQVTLSCSPISGHRSVSWYQQTPGQGLQFLFEYFSETQRNKGNFPGRFSGRQFSNSRSEMNVSTLELGDSALYLCASSADGRAEDTQYFGPGTRLTVL.

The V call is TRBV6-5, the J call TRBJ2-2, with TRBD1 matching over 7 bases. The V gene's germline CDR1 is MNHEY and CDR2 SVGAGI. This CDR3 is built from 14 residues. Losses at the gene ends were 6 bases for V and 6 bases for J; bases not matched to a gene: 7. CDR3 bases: TGTGCCAGCAGGTTGACAGGGCGCGCCGGGGAGCTGTTTTTT. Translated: CASRLTGRAGELFF.

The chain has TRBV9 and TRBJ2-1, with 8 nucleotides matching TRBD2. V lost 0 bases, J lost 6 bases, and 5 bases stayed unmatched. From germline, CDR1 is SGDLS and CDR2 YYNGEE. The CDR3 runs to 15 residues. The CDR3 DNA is TGTGCCAGCAGCGTAGACTCGGGAGGGGGCAATGAGCAGTTCTTC. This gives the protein CASSVDSGGGNEQFF.

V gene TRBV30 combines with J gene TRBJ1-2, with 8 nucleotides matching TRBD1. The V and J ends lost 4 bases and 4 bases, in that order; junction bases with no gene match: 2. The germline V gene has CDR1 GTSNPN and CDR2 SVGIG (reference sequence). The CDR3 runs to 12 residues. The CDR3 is CAWTGGGYGYTF. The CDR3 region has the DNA TGTGCCTGGACAGGGGGCGGCTATGGCTACACCTTC. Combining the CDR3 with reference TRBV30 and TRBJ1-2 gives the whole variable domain SQTIHQWPATLVQPVGSPLSLECTVEGTSNPNLYWYRQAAGRGLQLLFYSVGIGQISSEVPQNLSASRPQDRQFILSSKKLLLSDSGFYLCAWTGGGYGYTFGSGTRLTVV.

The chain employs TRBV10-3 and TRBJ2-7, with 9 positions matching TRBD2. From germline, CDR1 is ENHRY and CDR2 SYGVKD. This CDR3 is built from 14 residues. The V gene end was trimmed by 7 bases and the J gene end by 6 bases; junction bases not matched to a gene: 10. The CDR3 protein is CAINPSGMGGEQYF. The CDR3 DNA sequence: TGTGCCATCAATCCTAGCGGGATGGGGGGCGAGCAGTACTTC.

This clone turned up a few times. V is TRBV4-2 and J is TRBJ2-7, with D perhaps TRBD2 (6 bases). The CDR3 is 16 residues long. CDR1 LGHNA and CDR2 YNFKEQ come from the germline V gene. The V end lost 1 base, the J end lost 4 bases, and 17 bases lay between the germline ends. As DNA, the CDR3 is TGTGCCAGCAGCCAAGGGGCCCACGGGAGCGGTTACGAGCAGTACTTC. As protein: CASSQGAHGSGYEQYF.